This T cell receptor (beta chain) derives from a study of CD8 T cells in Susac syndrome (dated 2019 in TCRdb). The study in broad terms: Whether CD8+ T cell activation and differentiation in Susac syndrome was antigen driven was tested using repertoire sequencing.

Comments on this clonotype: There is no known antigen for this receptor. No base quality information exists; no much larger clone differs at one position.

The CDR3 sequence holds 14 residues, the cysteine and phenylalanine included. Of the read, only the CDR3 DNA is kept; its 42 bases are in frame from base 1. CDR1 KGHSH and CDR2 LQKENI are derived from the germline V gene. Trimming removed 1 base from V and 3 bases from J, leaving 10 bases between the germline ends. Peripheral blood CD8+ and CD4+ T cells from healthy donors, Susac syndrome patients and multiple sclerosis patients were profiled by high-throughput TCR beta sequencing. The healthy donors served as controls matched for age and sex. Bulk CD8+ and CD4+ T cells were purified magnetically by negative isolation, whereas CD8+ TEMRA cells were enriched by FACS. Blood was drawn into EDTA tubes, processed within 24 hours, and PBMCs were isolated by density gradient centrifugation. PBMCs intended for TCR sequencing were frozen in liquid nitrogen and were later thawed in a 37 degrees C water bath. The sorted or isolated CD4+, CD8+ and CD8+ TEMRA cells reached a purity of at least 90%.

Study-level results and caveats: The study acknowledged that relatively few individuals were included in the TCR sequencing and HLA analysis.

RNA was extracted using the RNeasy kit, and roughly 0.5 to 1 microgram was reverse transcribed with random hexamers. TCR beta CDR3 regions were amplified with the immunoSEQ multiplex PCR assay covering 54 Vbeta and 13 Jbeta segments. PCR amplification bias was corrected using a synthetic template baseline for primer optimization and computational correction. The original methods were these. Only productive sequences were kept, with reads annotated to V, D and J genes according to IMGT and analyzed in immunoSEQ Analyzer. Clonality was computed as one minus Shannon entropy normalized by log2 of the number of productive unique sequences. For each patient and control, public and private clones were evaluated among the 100 most prevalent clones. Clones were defined as Susac-specific if absent from the healthy and MS cohorts, from roughly 1,100 published viral clones and from other ImmuneACCESS disease sequences. TCRdb ran its own pipeline on the public reads, namely fastp trimming at Q25 and MiXCR clone calling, and kept in-frame beta chains. Rows merge per CDR3 protein into single entries with the most common DNA and genes. Here the V and J calls rest on TCRdb's processing, not on the authors' analysis. This sample has about 210,000 distinct CDR3 sequences in its table, and 85% to 95% of those were observed once. Approximately 0.094% of the sample is taken by the ten largest.

Here the chain combines TRBV18 and TRBJ2-7; the D segment cannot be called with confidence. This sequence originates from a human donor in good health. Source material: CD4+ T cells from PBMCs. The CDR3 protein is CASSPRVRGYEQYF. The sequenced DNA: TGTGCCAGCTCACCACGTGTCAGAGGCTACGAGCAGTACTTC.